Here is one T cell receptor (beta chain) with its context. Antigen specificity is unknown. These data originate in a study of CD8 T cells in ankylosing spondylitis. Overall study results and limits: Disease-linked clones displayed a CD8+ phenotype and appeared relatively rarely in peripheral blood. A TCR beta motif of eight highly homologous variants appeared characteristic of ankylosing spondylitis blood.

In TCRdb, the 5' RACE reads were re-called with MiXCR into one record per CDR3 protein. The sample records roughly 440,000 distinct CDR3 sequences, approximately 17% being singletons. Trimming cost V 6 bases and J 9 bases; bases outside gene matches: 20. Germline CDR1 and CDR2: MNHEY and SVGEGT. The CDR3 loop spans 17 amino acids. Sequenced sample: blood, either unsorted or a sorted T cell fraction (not recorded which). The sequence derives from a male donor with ankylosing spondylitis. The chain links TRBV6-2 or TRBV6-3 to TRBJ1-5, with TRBD1 matching 7 bases. The CDR3 bases are TGTGCCAGCAGACCACAAATCACCGGGACAGCCTTTGGGCCCCAGCATTTT. Its translation: CASRPQITGTAFGPQHF.